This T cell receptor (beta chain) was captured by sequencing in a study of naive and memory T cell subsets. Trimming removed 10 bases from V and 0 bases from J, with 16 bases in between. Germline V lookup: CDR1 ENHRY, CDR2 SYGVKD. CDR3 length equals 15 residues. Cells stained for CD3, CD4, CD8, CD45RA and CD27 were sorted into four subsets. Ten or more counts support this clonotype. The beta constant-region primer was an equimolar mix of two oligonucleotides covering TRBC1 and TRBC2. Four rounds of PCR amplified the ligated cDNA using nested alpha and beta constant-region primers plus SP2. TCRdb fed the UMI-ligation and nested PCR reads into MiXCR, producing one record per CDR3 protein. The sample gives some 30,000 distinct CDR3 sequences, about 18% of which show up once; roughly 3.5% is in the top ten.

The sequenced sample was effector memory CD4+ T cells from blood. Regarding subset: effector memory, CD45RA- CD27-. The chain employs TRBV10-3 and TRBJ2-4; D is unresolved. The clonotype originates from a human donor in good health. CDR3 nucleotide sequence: TGTGCCACGGCCCAAGTGGCAGTAGCCAAAAACATTCAGTACTTC. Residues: CATAQVAVAKNIQYF.